The sequence of this T cell receptor (beta chain) was determined in a study of shared clonotypes between healthy human individuals. This clone is a singleton in its sample. No antigen is known for it. Assay runs were performed at deep level. Repertoires were generated with immunoSEQ multiplex PCR, while TCRdb's copy carries only in-frame clones and drops some. Of 2,100,000 or so clones listed, approximately 96% are singletons. Germline CDR1 SGHRS, CDR2 YFSETQ. The V end lost 2 bases, the J end lost 1 base, and 9 bases lay between the germline ends. The CDR3 is 14 amino acids. Splitting of CD4+ cells produced CD45RA+ naive and CD45RA-negative memory subsets. Study outcomes and limitations: Sampling used blood alone; tissue repertoires probably differ. For naive CD4 cells, around 5.1% of clonotypes were shared across a handful of donors.

This chain uses TRBV5-1 with TRBJ2-5; D not resolved. This receptor was obtained from a man between 18 and 35 years old in good health. Source material: naive CD4+ T cells sorted from blood. The subset is: CD45RA+ positively selected. The CDR3 protein is CASSFAQAQETQYF. CDR3 nucleotides: TGCGCCAGCAGCTTCGCGCAGGCCCAAGAGACCCAGTACTTC. Full variable domain (outside the CDR3, taken from reference TRBV5-1 and TRBJ2-5): KAGVTQTPRYLIKTRGQQVTLSCSPISGHRSVSWYQQTPGQGLQFLFEYFSETQRNKGNFPGRFSGRQFSNSRSEMNVSTLELGDSALYLCASSFAQAQETQYFGPGTRLLVL.